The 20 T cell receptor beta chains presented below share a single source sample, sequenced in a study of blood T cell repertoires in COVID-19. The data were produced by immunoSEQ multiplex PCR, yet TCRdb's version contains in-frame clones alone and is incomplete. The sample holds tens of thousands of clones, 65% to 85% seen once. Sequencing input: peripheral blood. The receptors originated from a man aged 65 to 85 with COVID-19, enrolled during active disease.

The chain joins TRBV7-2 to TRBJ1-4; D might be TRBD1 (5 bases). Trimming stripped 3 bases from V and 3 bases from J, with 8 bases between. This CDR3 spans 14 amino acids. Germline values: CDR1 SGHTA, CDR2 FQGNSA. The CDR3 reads CASSFGRANEKLFF. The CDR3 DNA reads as TGTGCCAGCAGCTTCGGCAGGGCTAATGAAAAACTGTTTTTT.

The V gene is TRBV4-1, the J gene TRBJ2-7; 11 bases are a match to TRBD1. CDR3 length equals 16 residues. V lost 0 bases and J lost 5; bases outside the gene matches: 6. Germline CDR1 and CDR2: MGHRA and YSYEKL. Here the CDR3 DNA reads TGCGCCAGCAGCCAAGATCGGGACAGGGGGAAGAACGAGCAGTACTTC. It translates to CASSQDRDRGKNEQYF.

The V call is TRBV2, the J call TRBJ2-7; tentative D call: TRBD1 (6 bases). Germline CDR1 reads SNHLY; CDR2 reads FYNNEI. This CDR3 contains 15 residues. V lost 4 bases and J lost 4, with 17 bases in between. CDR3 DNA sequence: TGTGCCAGCAGTGGGGGACACCCCAACCTATACGAGCAGTACTTC. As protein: CASSGGHPNLYEQYF.

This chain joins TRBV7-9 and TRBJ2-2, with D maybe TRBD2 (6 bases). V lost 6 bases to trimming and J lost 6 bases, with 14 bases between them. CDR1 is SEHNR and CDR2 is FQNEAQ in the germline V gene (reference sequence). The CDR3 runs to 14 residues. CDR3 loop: CASRLSGTAGELFF. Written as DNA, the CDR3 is TGTGCCAGCAGACTTAGCGGAACCGCCGGGGAGCTGTTTTTT.

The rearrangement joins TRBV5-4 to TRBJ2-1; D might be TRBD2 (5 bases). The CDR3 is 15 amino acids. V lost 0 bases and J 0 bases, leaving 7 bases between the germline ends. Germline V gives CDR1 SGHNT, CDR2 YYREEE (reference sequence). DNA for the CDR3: TGTGCCAGCAGCTTGGGAGGGAGCTCCTACAATGAGCAGTTCTTC. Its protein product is CASSLGGSSYNEQFF.

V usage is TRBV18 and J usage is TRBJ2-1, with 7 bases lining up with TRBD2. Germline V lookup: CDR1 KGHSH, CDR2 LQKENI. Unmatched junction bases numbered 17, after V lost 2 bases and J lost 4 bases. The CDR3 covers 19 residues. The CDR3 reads CASSPSVLRFAAGYNEQFF. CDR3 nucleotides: TGTGCCAGCTCACCATCTGTATTGCGGTTTGCAGCGGGATACAATGAGCAGTTCTTC.

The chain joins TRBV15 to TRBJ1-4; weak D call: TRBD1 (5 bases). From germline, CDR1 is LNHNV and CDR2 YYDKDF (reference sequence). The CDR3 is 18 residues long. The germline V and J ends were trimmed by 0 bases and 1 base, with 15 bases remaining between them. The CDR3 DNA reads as TGTGCCACCAGCAGAGATATGACGGGGGGGAGAACTAATGAAAAACTGTTTTTT. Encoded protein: CATSRDMTGGRTNEKLFF.

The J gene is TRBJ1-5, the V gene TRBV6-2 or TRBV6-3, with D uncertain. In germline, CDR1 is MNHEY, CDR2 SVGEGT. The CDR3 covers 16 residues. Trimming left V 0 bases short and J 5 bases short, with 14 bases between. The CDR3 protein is CASSYSATRRDQPQHF. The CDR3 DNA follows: TGTGCCAGCAGTTACTCAGCGACGAGGAGGGATCAGCCCCAGCATTTT.

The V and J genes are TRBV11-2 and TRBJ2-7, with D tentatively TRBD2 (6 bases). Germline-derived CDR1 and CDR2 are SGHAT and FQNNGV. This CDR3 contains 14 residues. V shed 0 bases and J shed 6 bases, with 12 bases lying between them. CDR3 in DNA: TGTGCCAGCAGCTTAGACCCCGGAGGGACCGAGCAGTACTTC. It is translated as CASSLDPGGTEQYF.

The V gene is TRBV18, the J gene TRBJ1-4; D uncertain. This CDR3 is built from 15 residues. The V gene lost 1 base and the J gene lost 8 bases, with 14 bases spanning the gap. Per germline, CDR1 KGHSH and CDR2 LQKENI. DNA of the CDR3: TGTGCCAGCTCACCACTAGCGGGGAGCGGGGAAAAACTGTTTTTT. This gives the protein CASSPLAGSGEKLFF.

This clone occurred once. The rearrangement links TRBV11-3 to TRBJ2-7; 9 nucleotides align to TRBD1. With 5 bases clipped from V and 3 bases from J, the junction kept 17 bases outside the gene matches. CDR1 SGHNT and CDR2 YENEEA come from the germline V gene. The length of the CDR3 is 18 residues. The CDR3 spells CASSQLNQDRDRDYEQYF. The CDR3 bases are TGTGCCAGCAGCCAATTAAATCAAGACCGGGACAGGGACTACGAGCAGTACTTC.

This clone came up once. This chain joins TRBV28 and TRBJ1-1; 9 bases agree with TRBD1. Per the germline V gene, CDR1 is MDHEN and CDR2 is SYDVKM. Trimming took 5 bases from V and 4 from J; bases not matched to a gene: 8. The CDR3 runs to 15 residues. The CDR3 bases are TGTGCCAGCAGTAATACAGGGGGCGCGGGCACTGAAGCTTTCTTT. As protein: CASSNTGGAGTEAFF.

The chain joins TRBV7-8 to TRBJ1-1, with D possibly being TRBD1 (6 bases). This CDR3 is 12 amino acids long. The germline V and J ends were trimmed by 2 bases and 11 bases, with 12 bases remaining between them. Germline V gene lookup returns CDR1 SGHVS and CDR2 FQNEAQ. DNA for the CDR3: TGTGCCAGCAGCTTACCACAGGGACGGGCTTTCTTT. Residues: CASSLPQGRAFF. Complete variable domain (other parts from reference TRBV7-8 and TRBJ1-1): GAGVSQSPRYKVAKRGQDVALRCDPISGHVSLFWYQQALGQGPEFLTYFQNEAQLDKSGLPSDRFFAERPEGSVSTLKIQRTQQEDSAVYLCASSLPQGRAFFGQGTRLTVV.

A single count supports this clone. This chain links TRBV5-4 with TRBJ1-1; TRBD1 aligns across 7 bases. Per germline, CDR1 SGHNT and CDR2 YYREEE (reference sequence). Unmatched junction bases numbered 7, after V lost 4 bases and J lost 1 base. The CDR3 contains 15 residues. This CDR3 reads CASSPQGQTNTEAFF. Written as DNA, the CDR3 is TGTGCCAGCAGCCCGCAGGGACAGACGAACACTGAAGCTTTCTTT.

The CDR3 loop reads CASSQRRVAGGPFSHEQYF. The CDR3 nucleotides are TGTGCCAGCAGCCAAAGGAGGGTAGCGGGAGGGCCGTTCAGCCACGAGCAGTACTTC. The chain carries TRBV3-1 (or the pseudogene TRBV3-2) and TRBJ2-7, with 11 bases lining up with TRBD2. In germline, CDR1 is LGHDT, CDR2 YNNKEL (reference sequence). The CDR3 sequence is 19 residues long. The V and J ends lost 2 bases and 5 bases, in that order; junction bases with no gene match: 17.

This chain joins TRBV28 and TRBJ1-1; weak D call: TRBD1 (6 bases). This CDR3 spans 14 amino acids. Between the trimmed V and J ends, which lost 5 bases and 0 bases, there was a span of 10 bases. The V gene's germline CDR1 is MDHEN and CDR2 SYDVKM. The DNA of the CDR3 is TGTGCCAGCAGTCGTACAGGGATGAACACTGAAGCTTTCTTT. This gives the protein CASSRTGMNTEAFF.

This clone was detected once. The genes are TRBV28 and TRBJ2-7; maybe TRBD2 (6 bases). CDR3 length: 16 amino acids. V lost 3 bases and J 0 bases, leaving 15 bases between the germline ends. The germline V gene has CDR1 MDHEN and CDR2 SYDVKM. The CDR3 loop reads CASSFLSGRSSYEQYF. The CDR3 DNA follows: TGTGCCAGCAGTTTTCTTAGCGGAAGAAGCTCCTACGAGCAGTACTTC.

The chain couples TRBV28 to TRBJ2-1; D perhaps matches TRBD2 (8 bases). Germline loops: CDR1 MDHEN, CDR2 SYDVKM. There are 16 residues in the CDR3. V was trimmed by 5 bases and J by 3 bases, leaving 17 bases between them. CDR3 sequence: CASSPGGTRDYNEQFF. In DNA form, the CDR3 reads TGTGCCAGCAGTCCAGGGGGGACTAGAGACTACAATGAGCAGTTCTTC. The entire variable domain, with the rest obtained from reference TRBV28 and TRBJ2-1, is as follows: DVKVTQSSRYLVKRTGEKVFLECVQDMDHENMFWYRQDPGLGLRLIYFSYDVKMKEKGDIPEGYSVSREKKERFSLILESASTNQTSMYLCASSPGGTRDYNEQFFGPGTRLTVL.

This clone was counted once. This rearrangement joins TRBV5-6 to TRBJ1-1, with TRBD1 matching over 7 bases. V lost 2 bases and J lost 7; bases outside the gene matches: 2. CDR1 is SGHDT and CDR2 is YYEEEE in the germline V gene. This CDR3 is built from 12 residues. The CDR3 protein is CASSFDRDEAFF. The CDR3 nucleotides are TGTGCCAGCAGCTTTGACAGGGATGAAGCTTTCTTT.

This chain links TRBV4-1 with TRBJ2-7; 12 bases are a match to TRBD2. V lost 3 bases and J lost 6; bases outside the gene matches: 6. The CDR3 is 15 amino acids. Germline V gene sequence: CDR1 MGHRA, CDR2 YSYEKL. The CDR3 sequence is CASSHLAGGPSEQYF. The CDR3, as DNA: TGCGCCAGCAGCCACCTAGCGGGAGGGCCTTCCGAGCAGTACTTC.